Listed below are T cell receptor beta chains from one sample, sequenced in a study of T cells after posttransplantation cyclophosphamide. Some clones are missing from TCRdb's copy, which holds only in-frame ones; the method was immunoSEQ multiplex PCR. The table lists more than 50,000 clones, about 86% of them singletons. Sequences were obtained from PBMCs. The receptors were sampled from a man aged 25-45 years with a blood cancer, CMV-positive, and with a related stem cell donor. Each CDR3 is given with its conserved first and last residue. A D gene is named only where the DNA matches it firmly. Clone size is stated in some rows and not others, as once, few, many or a class when expanded.

DNA	CDR3	size	D	V	J
TGTGCCAGCAGCCGGGGGACTAGTTACAATGAGCAGTTCTTC	CASSRGTSYNEQFF	-	TRBD2	TRBV5-6	TRBJ2-1
TGTGCCAGCAGCTCCCGAGGGGATACGCAGTATTTT	CASSSRGDTQYF	-	-	TRBV7-3	TRBJ2-3
TGTGCCAGCAGTTTCGTCTTGAGGGGGCGGCGGTCCTACGAGCAGTACTTC	CASSFVLRGRRSYEQYF	once	TRBD1	TRBV28	TRBJ2-7
TGTGCCAGCAGCTTATACAGCAACAACGAGCAGTACTTC	CASSLYSNNEQYF	-	-	TRBV7-9	TRBJ2-7
TGTGCCAGCAGCTTTCCCCTAAACTATGGCTACACCTTC	CASSFPLNYGYTF	-	-	TRBV5-6	TRBJ1-2
TGTGCCAGCAGCCTACAGGGTTTCGGAAACACCATATATTTT	CASSLQGFGNTIYF	-	-	TRBV7-2	TRBJ1-3
TGTGCCAGCAGCTCGACAAACAATGAGCAGTTCTTC	CASSSTNNEQFF	-	-	TRBV11-2	TRBJ2-1
TGTGCCAGCAGGGAAAGGACGGCGGGATACGAGCAGTACTTC	CASRERTAGYEQYF	-	-	TRBV2	TRBJ2-7
TGTGCCTGGAGTGTTCGGACGGGACAGGGTCCCCGAAATGAGCAGTTCTTC	CAWSVRTGQGPRNEQFF	-	TRBD1	TRBV30	TRBJ2-1
TGTGCCAGTAGTATCCGACACAACAATCAGCCCCAGCATTTT	CASSIRHNNQPQHF	-	-	TRBV19	TRBJ1-5
TGCGCCAGCAGCTTAACTAGCGGACCTCAGGGAGATACGCAGTATTTT	CASSLTSGPQGDTQYF	-	TRBD2	TRBV5-1	TRBJ2-3
TGTGCCAGCAGCTTAGGAGGGACAGGTGGTCAGCCCCAGCATTTT	CASSLGGTGGQPQHF	-	TRBD1	TRBV7-9	TRBJ1-5
TGTGCCAGCAGCGCCGGGGGTCGTCGGGTGAATACGCAGTATTTT	CASSAGGRRVNTQYF	-	-	TRBV9	TRBJ2-3